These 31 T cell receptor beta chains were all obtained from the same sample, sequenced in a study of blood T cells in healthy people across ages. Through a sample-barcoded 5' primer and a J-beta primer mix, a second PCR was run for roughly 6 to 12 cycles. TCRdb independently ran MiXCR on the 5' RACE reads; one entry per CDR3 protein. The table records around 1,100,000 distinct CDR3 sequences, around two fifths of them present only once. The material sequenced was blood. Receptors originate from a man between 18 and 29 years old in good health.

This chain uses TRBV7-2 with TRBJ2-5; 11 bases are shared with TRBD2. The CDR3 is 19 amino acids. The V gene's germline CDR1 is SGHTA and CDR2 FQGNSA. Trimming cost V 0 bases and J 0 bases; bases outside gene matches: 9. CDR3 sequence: CASSLAGGLAVMYQETQYF. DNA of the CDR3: TGTGCCAGCAGCTTAGCCGGGGGACTAGCGGTAATGTACCAAGAGACCCAGTACTTC.

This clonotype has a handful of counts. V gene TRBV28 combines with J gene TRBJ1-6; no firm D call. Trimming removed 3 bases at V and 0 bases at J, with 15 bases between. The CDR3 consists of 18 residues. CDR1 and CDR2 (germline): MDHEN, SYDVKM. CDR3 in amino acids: CASSLVELGDSYNSPLHF. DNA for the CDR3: TGTGCCAGCAGTTTGGTGGAGCTGGGAGACTCCTATAATTCACCCCTCCACTTT.

CDR3 in amino acids: CSARRGRVNTEAFF. In DNA, the CDR3 is TGCAGTGCTAGGAGGGGACGGGTGAACACTGAAGCTTTCTTT. The genes are TRBV20-1 and TRBJ1-1, with a possible D match to TRBD1 (5 bases). The germline gives CDR1 DFQATT, CDR2 SNEGSKA (reference sequence). Trimming stripped 3 bases from V and 0 bases from J, with 11 bases between. CDR3 length: 14 residues.

The CDR3 sequence is CASTGTGGSNEQFF. The CDR3 coding sequence is TGTGCCAGCACCGGGACAGGGGGCTCCAATGAGCAGTTCTTC. The chain employs TRBV9 and TRBJ2-1; 12 bases line up with TRBD1. Per germline, CDR1 SGDLS and CDR2 YYNGEE. The trim removed 6 bases at V and 6 bases at J, leaving 4 bases unmatched. The length of the CDR3 is 14 residues.

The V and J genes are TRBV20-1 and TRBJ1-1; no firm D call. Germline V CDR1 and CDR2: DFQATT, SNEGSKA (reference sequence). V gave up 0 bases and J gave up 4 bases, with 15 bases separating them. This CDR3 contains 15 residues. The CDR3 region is CSARDHAPSSTEAFF. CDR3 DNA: TGCAGTGCTAGAGATCACGCTCCGTCTAGCACTGAAGCTTTCTTT.

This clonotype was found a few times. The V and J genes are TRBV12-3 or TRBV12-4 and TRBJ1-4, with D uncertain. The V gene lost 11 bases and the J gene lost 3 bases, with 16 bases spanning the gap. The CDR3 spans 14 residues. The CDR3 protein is CAPGSGPPNEKLFF. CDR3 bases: TGTGCCCCCGGCTCCGGGCCCCCTAATGAAAAACTGTTTTTT.

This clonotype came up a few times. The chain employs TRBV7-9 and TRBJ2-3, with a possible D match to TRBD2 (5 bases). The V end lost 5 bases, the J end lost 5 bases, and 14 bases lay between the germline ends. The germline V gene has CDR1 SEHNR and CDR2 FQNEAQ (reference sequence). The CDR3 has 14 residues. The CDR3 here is CASSLSTSIDTQYF. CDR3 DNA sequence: TGTGCCAGCAGCCTAAGTACTAGTATAGATACGCAGTATTTT.

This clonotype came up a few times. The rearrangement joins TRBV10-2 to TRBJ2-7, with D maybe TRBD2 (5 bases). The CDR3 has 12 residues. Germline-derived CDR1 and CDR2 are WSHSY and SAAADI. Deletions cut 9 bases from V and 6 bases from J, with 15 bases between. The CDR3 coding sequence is TGCGCCAGTTCCCGGGGTGTCGGCGAGCAGTACTTC. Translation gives CASSRGVGEQYF.

CDR3 residues: CASSLGGLDEQYF. Here the CDR3 DNA reads TGTGCCAGCAGTTTAGGGGGTCTGGACGAGCAGTACTTC. The chain links TRBV27 to TRBJ2-4; the D gene could be TRBD1 or TRBD2 (5 bases each). Judging by the DNA end, TRBJ2-7 fits better; the J call may be wrong. This CDR3 region has 13 residues. Per the germline V gene, CDR1 is MNHEY and CDR2 is SMNVEV (reference sequence).

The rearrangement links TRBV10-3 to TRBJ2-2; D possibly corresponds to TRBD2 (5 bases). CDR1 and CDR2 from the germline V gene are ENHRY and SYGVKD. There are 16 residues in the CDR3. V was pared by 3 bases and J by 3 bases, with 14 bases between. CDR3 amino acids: CAISDRTGRDTGELFF. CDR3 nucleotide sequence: TGTGCCATCAGTGACCGGACGGGAAGAGACACCGGGGAGCTGTTTTTT.

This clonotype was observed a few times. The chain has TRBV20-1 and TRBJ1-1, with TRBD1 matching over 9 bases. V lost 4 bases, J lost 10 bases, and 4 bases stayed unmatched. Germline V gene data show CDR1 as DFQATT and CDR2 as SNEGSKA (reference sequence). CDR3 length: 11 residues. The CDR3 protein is CSANRGRAAFF. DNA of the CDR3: TGCAGTGCTAACAGGGGGCGGGCAGCTTTCTTT.

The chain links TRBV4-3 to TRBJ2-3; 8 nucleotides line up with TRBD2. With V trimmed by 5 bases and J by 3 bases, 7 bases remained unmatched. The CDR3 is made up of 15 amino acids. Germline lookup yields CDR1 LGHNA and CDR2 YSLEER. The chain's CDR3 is CASSSGTRPTDTQYF. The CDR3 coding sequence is TGCGCCAGCAGCTCCGGGACTAGACCTACAGATACGCAGTATTTT.

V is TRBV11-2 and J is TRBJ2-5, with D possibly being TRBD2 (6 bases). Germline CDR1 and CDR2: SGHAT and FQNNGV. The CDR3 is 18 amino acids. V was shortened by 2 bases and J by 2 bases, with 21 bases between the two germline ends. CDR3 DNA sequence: TGTGCCAGCAGCTTAATGGGAGGTTCGGGGATTACTCAAGAGACCCAGTACTTC. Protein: CASSLMGGSGITQETQYF.

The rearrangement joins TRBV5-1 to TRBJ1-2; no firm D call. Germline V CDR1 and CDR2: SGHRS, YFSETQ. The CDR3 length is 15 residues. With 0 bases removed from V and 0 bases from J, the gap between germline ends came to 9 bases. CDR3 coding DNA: TGCGCCAGCAGCTTGGGAAGCACACCTAACTATGGCTACACCTTC. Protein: CASSLGSTPNYGYTF.

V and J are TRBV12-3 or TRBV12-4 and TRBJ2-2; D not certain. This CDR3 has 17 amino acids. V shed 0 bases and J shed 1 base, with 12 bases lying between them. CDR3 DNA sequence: TGTGCCAGCAGTTTAGCGCGCAGCGCATGGAACACCGGGGAGCTGTTTTTT. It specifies CASSLARSAWNTGELFF.

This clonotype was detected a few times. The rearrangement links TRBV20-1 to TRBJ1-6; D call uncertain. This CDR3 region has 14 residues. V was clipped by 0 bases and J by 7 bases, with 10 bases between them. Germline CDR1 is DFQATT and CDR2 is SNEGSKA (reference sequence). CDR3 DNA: TGCAGTGCTAGAGATAGCTACGGAAATTCACCCCTCCACTTT. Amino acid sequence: CSARDSYGNSPLHF.

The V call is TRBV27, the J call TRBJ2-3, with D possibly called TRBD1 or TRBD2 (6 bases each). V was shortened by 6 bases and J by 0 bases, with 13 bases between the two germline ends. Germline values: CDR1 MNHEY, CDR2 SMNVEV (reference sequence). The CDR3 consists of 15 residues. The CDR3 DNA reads TGTGCCAGCAGAGGGGGGATCGCTAGCACAGATACGCAGTATTTT. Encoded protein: CASRGGIASTDTQYF.

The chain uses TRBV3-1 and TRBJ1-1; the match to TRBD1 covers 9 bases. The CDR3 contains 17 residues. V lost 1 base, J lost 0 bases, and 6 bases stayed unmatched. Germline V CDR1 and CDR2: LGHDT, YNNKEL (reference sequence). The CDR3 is CASSQAGQGILNTEAFF. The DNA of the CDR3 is TGTGCCAGCAGCCAAGCCGGACAGGGGATCCTGAACACTGAAGCTTTCTTT.

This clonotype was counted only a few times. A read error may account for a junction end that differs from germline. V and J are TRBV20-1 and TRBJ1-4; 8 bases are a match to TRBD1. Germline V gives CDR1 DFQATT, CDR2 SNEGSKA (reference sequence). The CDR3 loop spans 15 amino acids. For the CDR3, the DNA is TGCAGTGCTGGAGATTCAGGGGGCGTAGGGGAAAAACTGTTTTTT. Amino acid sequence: CSAGDSGGVGEKLFF.

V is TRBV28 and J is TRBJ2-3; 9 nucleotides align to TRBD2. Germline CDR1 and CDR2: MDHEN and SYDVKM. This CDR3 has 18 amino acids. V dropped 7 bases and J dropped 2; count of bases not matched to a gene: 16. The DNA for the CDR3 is TGTGCCAGCACCATCAACCCCGATAGCGGGGGAGTCACAGATACGCAGTATTTT. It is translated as CASTINPDSGGVTDTQYF.

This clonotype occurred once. CDR3 in amino acids: CASGLAGPHETEAFF. For the CDR3, the DNA is TGTGCTAGTGGTTTGGCGGGCCCTCATGAAACTGAAGCTTTCTTT. The chain combines TRBV12-5 with TRBJ1-1; no clear D gene. Germline V gene sequence: CDR1 LGHNT, CDR2 FRNRAP. Trimming cost V 1 base and J 5 bases, with 14 bases left between them. This CDR3 is built from 15 residues.

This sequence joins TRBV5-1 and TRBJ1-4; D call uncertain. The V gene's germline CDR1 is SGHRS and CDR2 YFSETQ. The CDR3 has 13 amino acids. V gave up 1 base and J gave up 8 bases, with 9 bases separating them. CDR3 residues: CASSLRSREKLFF. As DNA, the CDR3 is TGCGCCAGCAGCTTGAGGTCTCGCGAAAAACTGTTTTTT.

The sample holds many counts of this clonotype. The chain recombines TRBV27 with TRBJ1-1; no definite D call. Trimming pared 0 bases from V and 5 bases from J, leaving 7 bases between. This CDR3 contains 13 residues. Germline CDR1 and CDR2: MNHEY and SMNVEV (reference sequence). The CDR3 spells CASSLSEETEAFF. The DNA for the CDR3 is TGTGCCAGCAGTTTATCAGAGGAAACTGAAGCTTTCTTT.

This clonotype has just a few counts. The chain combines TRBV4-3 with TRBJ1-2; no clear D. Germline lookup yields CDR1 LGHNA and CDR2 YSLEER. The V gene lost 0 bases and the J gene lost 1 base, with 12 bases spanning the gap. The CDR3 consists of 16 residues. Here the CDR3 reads CASSQDAAKNNYGYTF. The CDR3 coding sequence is TGCGCCAGCAGCCAAGATGCAGCGAAGAATAACTATGGCTACACCTTC.

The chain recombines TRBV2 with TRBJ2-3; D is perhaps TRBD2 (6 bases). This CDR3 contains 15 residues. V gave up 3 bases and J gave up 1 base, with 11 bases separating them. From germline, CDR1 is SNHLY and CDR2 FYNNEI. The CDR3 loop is CASSDRSGGTDTQYF. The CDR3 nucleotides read TGTGCCAGCAGTGACCGATCGGGGGGCACAGATACGCAGTATTTT.

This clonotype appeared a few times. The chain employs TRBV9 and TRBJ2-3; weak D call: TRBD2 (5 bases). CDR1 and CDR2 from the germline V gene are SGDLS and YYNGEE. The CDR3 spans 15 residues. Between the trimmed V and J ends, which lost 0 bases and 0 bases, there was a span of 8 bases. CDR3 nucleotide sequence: TGTGCCAGCAGCGTAGTTTTAGCGAGCACAGATACGCAGTATTTT. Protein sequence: CASSVVLASTDTQYF.

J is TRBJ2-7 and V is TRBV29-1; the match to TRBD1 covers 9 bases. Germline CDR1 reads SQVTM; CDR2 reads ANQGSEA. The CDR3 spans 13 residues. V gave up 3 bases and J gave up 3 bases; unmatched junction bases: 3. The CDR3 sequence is CSVERTGDYEQYF. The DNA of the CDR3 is TGCAGCGTTGAGAGGACAGGGGACTACGAGCAGTACTTC.

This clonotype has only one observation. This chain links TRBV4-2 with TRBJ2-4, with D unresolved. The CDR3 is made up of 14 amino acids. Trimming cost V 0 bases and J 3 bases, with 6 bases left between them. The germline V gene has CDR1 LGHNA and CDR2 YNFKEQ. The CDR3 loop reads CASSQEGSKNIQYF. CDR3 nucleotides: TGTGCCAGCAGCCAAGAGGGCAGCAAAAACATTCAGTACTTC.

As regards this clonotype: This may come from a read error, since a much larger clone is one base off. The CDR3 nucleotides read TGTGCCATCAGGGAACCTTCCAATGAGCAGTTCTTC. It codes for CAIREPSNEQFF. This rearrangement joins TRBV10-3 to TRBJ2-1; D gene uncertain. The length of the CDR3 is 12 residues. Germline V gene sequence: CDR1 ENHRY, CDR2 SYGVKD. Between the trimmed V and J ends, which lost 6 bases and 6 bases, there was a span of 9 bases.

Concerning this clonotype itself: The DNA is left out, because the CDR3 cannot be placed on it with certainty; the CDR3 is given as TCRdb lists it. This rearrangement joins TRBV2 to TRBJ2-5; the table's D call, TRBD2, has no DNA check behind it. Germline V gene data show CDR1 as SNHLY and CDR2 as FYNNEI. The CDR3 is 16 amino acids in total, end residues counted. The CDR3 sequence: CASSILVSGPPTGQYF.

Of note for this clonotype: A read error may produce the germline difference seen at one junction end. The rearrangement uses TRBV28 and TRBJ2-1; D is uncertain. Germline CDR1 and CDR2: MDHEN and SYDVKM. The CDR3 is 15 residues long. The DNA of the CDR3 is TGTACCAGCAGGACCCTGGAAACAGTGAACAATGAGCAGTTCTTC. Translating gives CTSRTLETVNNEQFF.